One and the same sample provided the 15 T cell receptor beta chains below, sequenced in a study of naive and memory T cell subsets. Amplification of ligated cDNA took four PCR rounds with SP2 and nested alpha and beta constant primers. TCRdb passed the UMI-ligation and nested PCR reads through MiXCR, listing each CDR3 protein once. The sample consists of approximately 170 distinct CDR3 sequences, about three quarters of them appearing once. Specified treatment: skin biopsy from saline-injected control site (resident skin T cells). Cells were not sorted; total RNA input targeted roughly 1 to 1,100 ng. The material sequenced was skin, taken from a saline injection site in the skin. Receptor source: an adult in good health.

Turning to this clonotype: This beta chain is a stray read from a library made for alpha chains; its abundance is not meaningful. CDR3 sequence reads: CASSLGAGELFF. In nucleotides, the CDR3 is TGTGCCAGCAGCTTAGGTGCCGGGGAGCTGTTTTTT. V gene TRBV7-2 combines with J gene TRBJ2-2; D is undetermined. CDR3 length: 12 amino acids. V was shortened by 1 base and J by 6 bases, with 3 bases between the two germline ends. Germline CDR1 reads SGHTA; CDR2 reads FQGNSA. Using reference TRBV7-2 and TRBJ2-2 for the parts outside the CDR3, the full variable domain is GAGVSQSPSNKVTEKGKDVELRCDPISGHTALYWYRQSLGQGLEFLIYFQGNSAPDKSGLPSDRFSAERTGGSVSTLTIQRTQQEDSAVYLCASSLGAGELFFGEGSRLTVL.

This clonotype is a singleton in its sample. As an off-target read in a library built for alpha chains, this beta chain has a frequency of little significance. The chain recombines TRBV20-1 with TRBJ2-1; D gene unclear. CDR1 is DFQATT, CDR2 SNEGSKA, per germline (reference sequence). This CDR3 region has 13 residues. The V end lost 5 bases, the J end lost 7 bases, and 15 bases lay between the germline ends. In DNA form, the CDR3 reads TGCAGTGCTCGGATTCGAACGAAGAATGAGCAGTTCTTC. Translation gives CSARIRTKNEQFF.

This clonotype was counted between two and nine times. This beta chain appears as a stray read in a library generated for alpha chains; its size is not informative. The rearrangement joins TRBV6-2 or TRBV6-3 to TRBJ2-2; D is uncertain. The CDR3 has 13 amino acids. V shed 7 bases and J shed 7 bases, with 13 bases lying between them. CDR1 MNHEY and CDR2 SVGEGT come from the germline V gene. CDR3 DNA sequence: TGTGCCAGCACCAGGCAAGGTGGCGGGGAGCTGTTTTTT. This codes for CASTRQGGGELFF.

In regard to this clonotype: This beta chain is a stray read from a library made for alpha chains; its abundance is not meaningful. The rearrangement joins TRBV13 to TRBJ2-7; D is undetermined. The CDR3 length is 16 residues. The germline V and J ends were trimmed by 5 bases and 2 bases, with 19 bases remaining between them. Per the germline V gene, CDR1 is PRHDT and CDR2 is FYEKMQ (reference sequence). The CDR3 DNA reads TGTGCCAGCAGCCTACCTCTCCATCATGGGGCCTACGAGCAGTACTTC. Protein sequence: CASSLPLHHGAYEQYF. Full variable domain (rest looked up from reference TRBV13 and TRBJ2-7): AAGVIQSPRHLIKEKRETATLKCYPIPRHDTVYWYQQGPGQDPQFLISFYEKMQSDKGSIPDRFSAQQFSDYHSELNMSSLELGDSALYFCASSLPLHHGAYEQYFGPGTRLTVT.

About this clonotype: Since it is a stray read in a library aimed at alpha chains, this beta chain has a size that is not meaningful. The V call is TRBV7-8, the J call TRBJ2-7, with 7 bases lining up with TRBD1. J was trimmed by 7 bases and V by 4 bases; bases with no gene match: 10. Germline values: CDR1 SGHVS, CDR2 FQNEAQ. The CDR3 length is 14 residues. The CDR3 DNA reads TGTGCCAGCAGCTACCAGGGACAGACCTTTGAGCAGTACTTC. This codes for CASSYQGQTFEQYF.

In its sample, this clonotype was seen a few times. A library prepared for alpha chains yielded this beta chain as an off-target read; its size is of little meaning. The chain carries TRBV20-1 and TRBJ2-5; TRBD2 is a possible D gene (6 bases). V was cut by 5 bases and J by 0 bases, with 16 bases left in between. Per the germline V gene, CDR1 is DFQATT and CDR2 is SNEGSKA (reference sequence). CDR3 length equals 15 residues. CDR3 protein: CSAPEGTVYQETQYF. CDR3 bases: TGCAGTGCTCCCGAAGGGACTGTCTACCAAGAGACCCAGTACTTC.

Points on this clonotype: This beta chain slipped into a library made for alpha chains as a stray read, so its size is not meaningful. J is TRBJ2-1 and V is TRBV4-1, with no clear D. This CDR3 is 13 amino acids long. Trimming removed 1 base at V and 8 bases at J, with 9 bases between. The V gene's germline CDR1 is MGHRA and CDR2 YSYEKL. The CDR3 DNA reads as TGCGCCAGCAGCCAAGGGACCCTCGATGAGCAGTTCTTC. Translating gives CASSQGTLDEQFF.

This clonotype was detected only a few times. This beta chain is an off-target read within a library intended for alpha chains, so its frequency means little. The V and J genes are TRBV5-1 and TRBJ2-7; a possible D gene is TRBD2 (6 bases). Trimming took 4 bases from V and 3 from J, leaving 11 bases between them. Germline V gene sequence: CDR1 SGHRS, CDR2 YFSETQ. The CDR3 consists of 13 residues. For the CDR3, the DNA is TGCGCCAGCAGCGCCGGGACTGGCTACGAGCAGTACTTC. Translated: CASSAGTGYEQYF.

Notes on this clonotype: This beta chain is an off-target read within a library intended for alpha chains, so its frequency means little. The V and J genes are TRBV6-2 or TRBV6-3 and TRBJ1-2; possibly TRBD1 for D (6 bases). The V end was cut by 5 bases, the J end by 7 bases, with 17 bases between. The CDR3 contains 14 residues. The germline gives CDR1 MNHEY, CDR2 SVGEGT. CDR3 sequence (DNA): TGTGCCAGCAGTAACCAGCAGGGGTCAACTGGCTACACCTTC. Amino acids: CASSNQQGSTGYTF.

Concerning this clonotype: As an off-target read in a library built for alpha chains, this beta chain has a frequency of little significance. V gene TRBV11-1 combines with J gene TRBJ2-5; unclear D gene. V was pared by 4 bases and J by 4 bases, with 4 bases between. Per the germline V gene, CDR1 is SGHAT and CDR2 is FQDESV (reference sequence). The CDR3 totals 11 residues. CDR3 DNA sequence: TGTGCCAGCAGCTCGGCAGAGACCCAGTACTTC. Its translation: CASSSAETQYF.

This clonotype was seen just once. This beta chain represents an off-target read in a library built for alpha chains; its size is of limited meaning. This rearrangement joins TRBV29-1 to TRBJ2-3; a weak D match, TRBD1 (5 bases). The CDR3 runs to 12 residues. V was clipped by 3 bases and J by 6 bases, with 10 bases between them. Looked up from germline, CDR1 is SQVTM and CDR2 is ANQGSEA. CDR3 nucleotide sequence: TGCAGCGTTGAGGACACACACGATACGCAGTATTTT. Encoded protein: CSVEDTHDTQYF.

Concerning this clonotype: Since it is a stray read in a library aimed at alpha chains, this beta chain has a size that is not meaningful. The chain joins TRBV12-3 or TRBV12-4 to TRBJ1-1; D not resolved. Trimming removed 5 bases at V and 5 bases at J, with 12 bases between. This CDR3 region has 13 residues. The CDR3 sequence is CASSRSGLTEAFF. CDR3 sequence (DNA): TGTGCCAGCAGTCGTTCGGGGTTGACTGAAGCTTTCTTT.

Concerning this clonotype: This beta chain lies outside the target of a library built for alpha chains; its clone size means little. The V call is TRBV4-1, the J call TRBJ2-3; D not resolved. With 3 bases removed from V and 5 bases from J, the gap between germline ends came to 9 bases. CDR1 and CDR2 (germline): MGHRA, YSYEKL. The CDR3 is made up of 13 amino acids. As DNA, the CDR3 is TGCGCCAGCAGCCAGGCGACCGGAGATACGCAGTATTTT. The encoded protein is CASSQATGDTQYF.

Worth noting for this clonotype: With the library built for alpha chains, this beta chain is off target and its frequency is not meaningful. The chain couples TRBV4-3 to TRBJ2-7; perhaps TRBD2 as D (5 bases). The CDR3 is 13 residues long. Trimming stripped 1 base from V and 3 bases from J, with 7 bases between. Germline V gene data show CDR1 as LGHNA and CDR2 as YSLEER. In nucleotides, the CDR3 is TGCGCCAGCAGCCAAGGGAGGAGCTACGAGCAGTACTTC. Its protein product is CASSQGRSYEQYF.

As to this clonotype: This beta chain slipped into a library made for alpha chains as a stray read, so its size is not meaningful. This sequence joins TRBV5-1 and TRBJ2-3; D gene unclear. This CDR3 comprises 14 residues. The germline V gene has CDR1 SGHRS and CDR2 YFSETQ. Trimming left V 0 bases short and J 2 bases short, with 7 bases between. The CDR3 sequence is CASSLGSFTDTQYF. CDR3 DNA: TGCGCCAGCAGCTTGGGGTCTTTCACAGATACGCAGTATTTT.